This TCR beta chain was documented in a study of blood T cells in healthy people across ages. The CDR3 runs to 10 residues. Germline CDR1 SQVTM, CDR2 ANQGSEA. Trimming cost V 4 bases and J 8 bases, with 8 bases left between them. Next came a second PCR, run for about 6 to 12 cycles, which used a sample-barcoded 5' primer along with a J-beta primer mix. TCRdb independently ran MiXCR on the 5' RACE reads; one entry per CDR3 protein. Of roughly 1.9 million distinct CDR3 sequences in the sample, about 39% are singletons; the top ten hold roughly 23%. Study-level findings and limits: Diversity estimated from one million T cells was considered an underestimate.

Note on this clonotype: Its antigen is unknown.

The chain is built from TRBV29-1 and TRBJ1-1; D remains ambiguous. Specimen: blood. The sequence was obtained from a human donor in good health. CDR3 sequence: CSVVEVEAFF. The CDR3 DNA follows: TGCAGCGTTGTGGAGGTAGAAGCTTTCTTT.